What follows are 12 T cell receptor beta chains derived from one specimen sequenced in a study of cytomegalovirus exposure and HLA in healthy donors. 13 Jbeta primers and 60 Vbeta primers were used for the PCR. Sequencing used immunoSEQ multiplex PCR; TCRdb keeps in-frame clones, though not all of them. The sample lists approximately 100,000 clones, less than 80% seen once, with around 4.4% in the top ten. The sequencing input was PBMCs. Source of these receptors: a middle-aged man in good health and CMV-seronegative.

With regard to this clone: A junction end diverges from the germline sequence, so it may reflect a read error. The chain is built from TRBV6-6 and TRBJ1-1; no firm D call. This CDR3 is 15 amino acids long. Looked up from germline, CDR1 is MNHNY and CDR2 is SVGAGI (reference sequence). In DNA, the CDR3 is TGTGCCAGCGGTTACTCGGAGATGAAGAACACTGAAGCTTTCTTT. Residues: CASGYSEMKNTEAFF.

The DNA for the CDR3 is TGTGCCAGCAGTTTATCGAGGGCAGTGGAGCAGTACTTC. Translation: CASSLSRAVEQYF. This chain uses TRBV27 with TRBJ2-7; a possible D gene is TRBD2 (5 bases). V shed 0 bases and J shed 7 bases, with 10 bases lying between them. The CDR3 has 13 residues. CDR1 is MNHEY and CDR2 is SMNVEV in the germline V gene (reference sequence).

This rearrangement joins TRBV29-1 to TRBJ2-2; 11 bases align to TRBD1. This CDR3 spans 14 amino acids. The V segment lost 7 bases and the J segment 2 bases; nucleotides outside the gene matches: 3. Germline loops: CDR1 SQVTM, CDR2 ANQGSEA. This chain's CDR3 is CSGRTGGNTGELFF. CDR3 nucleotides: TGCAGCGGCCGGACAGGGGGCAACACCGGGGAGCTGTTTTTT.

J is TRBJ1-4 and V is TRBV29-1, with 9 nucleotides matching TRBD1. J was trimmed by 13 bases and V by 2 bases; bases with no gene match: 11. The V gene's germline CDR1 is SQVTM and CDR2 ANQGSEA. CDR3 length: 14 amino acids. The CDR3 nucleotides are TGCAGCGTTGAAACTGGACAGGGGCCGAAAATACTGTTTTTT. Translating it yields CSVETGQGPKILFF.

The chain has TRBV30 and TRBJ1-1; possibly TRBD1 for D (5 bases). The V gene lost 1 base and the J gene lost 6 bases, with 12 bases spanning the gap. This CDR3 is built from 13 residues. Germline CDR1 GTSNPN, CDR2 SVGIG (reference sequence). The CDR3 nucleotides are TGTGCCTGGAGTGCATCGGGGGGAGCTGAAGCTTTCTTT. Translating it yields CAWSASGGAEAFF.

The sample holds a few counts of this clone. V and J are TRBV7-2 and TRBJ1-4, with D unclear. Trimming pared 5 bases from V and 6 bases from J, leaving 19 bases between. The CDR3 has 16 amino acids. Germline V CDR1 and CDR2: SGHTA, FQGNSA. The CDR3 reads CASSLGSMRKHEKLFF. The CDR3 nucleotides read TGTGCCAGCAGCCTAGGTTCGATGAGGAAGCATGAAAAACTGTTTTTT.

The rearrangement joins TRBV28 to TRBJ1-1; no clear D gene. The CDR3 extends over 14 amino acids. Trimming took off 2 bases at V and 1 base at J, with 8 bases between the two ends. Per the germline V gene, CDR1 is MDHEN and CDR2 is SYDVKM. In DNA form, the CDR3 reads TGTGCCAGCAGTTTAGCACATCAGAACACTGAAGCTTTCTTT. It yields the protein CASSLAHQNTEAFF.

This clone appeared a few times. The chain uses TRBV6-1 and TRBJ2-1; D not resolved. This CDR3 is 14 amino acids long. Trimming pared 1 base from V and 0 bases from J, leaving 4 bases between. CDR1 MNHNS and CDR2 SASEGT come from the germline V gene. CDR3 sequence (DNA): TGTGCCAGCAGTGAAGTTTACTCCTACAATGAGCAGTTCTTC. Its protein is CASSEVYSYNEQFF.

This chain joins TRBV6-5 and TRBJ2-2, with 11 bases aligning to TRBD1. The germline V gene encodes CDR1 MNHEY and CDR2 SVGAGI. Trimming cost V 6 bases and J 5 bases; bases outside gene matches: 5. This CDR3 has 15 amino acids. The CDR3 is CASRKGTGGTGELFF. For the CDR3, the DNA is TGTGCCAGCAGAAAGGGGACAGGGGGGACCGGGGAGCTGTTTTTT.

This rearrangement joins TRBV4-3 to TRBJ1-3; D is unclear. Per germline, CDR1 LGHNA and CDR2 YSLEER. V was shortened by 0 bases and J by 0 bases, with 9 bases between the two germline ends. CDR3 size: 16 residues. The CDR3 loop reads CASSQDPRFSGNTIYF. The CDR3 DNA reads as TGCGCCAGCAGCCAAGATCCGAGGTTCTCTGGAAACACCATATATTTT.

This clone was seen just once. The chain employs TRBV6-1 and TRBJ1-2; TRBD1 agrees at 9 bases. Per the germline V gene, CDR1 is MNHNS and CDR2 is SASEGT. Losses at the gene ends were 1 base for V and 9 bases for J; bases not matched to a gene: 9. CDR3 length equals 15 residues. This CDR3 reads CASSEGSGTGWSYTF. In DNA form, the CDR3 reads TGTGCCAGCAGTGAAGGTTCCGGGACAGGGTGGAGCTACACCTTC.

The chain is built from TRBV6-4 and TRBJ2-7; TRBD1 matches 7 bases. The V segment lost 7 bases and the J segment 3 bases; nucleotides outside the gene matches: 6. The CDR3 runs to 13 residues. Per germline, CDR1 MRHNA and CDR2 SNTAGT. Here the CDR3 reads CASKKRDSYEQYF. The CDR3 DNA reads as TGTGCCAGCAAGAAAAGGGACAGCTACGAGCAGTACTTC.